A single T cell receptor (beta chain) is shown here with its context. The data originate from a study of OX40 agonist ivuxolimab in advanced cancers. The CDR3 loop spans 19 amino acids. V shed 3 bases and J 4 bases; nucleotides not matched to a gene: 12. Germline V gene sequence: CDR1 SGHRS, CDR2 YFSETQ. TCRdb keeps only in-frame clones here, not all; method: immunoSEQ multiplex PCR. The sample gives about 80,000 clones, around 85% of which show up once; about 6% is in the top ten. This specimen was CD4+ or CD8+ T cells sorted from blood, taken in a trial of the OX40 agonist ivuxolimab. The J gene is TRBJ2-2, the V gene TRBV5-1; TRBD2 aligns across 13 bases. The sequence was collected from an adult with an advanced solid tumor such as melanoma, head and neck, liver or kidney cancer. The CDR3 coding sequence is TGCGCCAGCAGCTCAGAGACTAGCGGGGGGTTCCGAGGCACCGGGGAGCTGTTTTTT. Translation gives CASSSETSGGFRGTGELFF.